The 29 T cell receptor beta chains reported below all come from one sample, sequenced in a study of blood T cell repertoires in COVID-19. Measured with immunoSEQ multiplex PCR; TCRdb has only the in-frame clones, and not every one. Among 450,000 or so clones listed, roughly 88% were seen once. Sequencing used PBMCs or T cells enriched from blood (not recorded which). Every receptor here comes from a man aged 18 to 29 who had recovered from COVID-19.

V usage is TRBV6-5 and J usage is TRBJ1-4; possible D gene TRBD1, 6 bases. The CDR3 runs 15 residues. V lost 4 bases to trimming and J lost 5 bases, with 14 bases between them. The V gene's germline CDR1 is MNHEY and CDR2 SVGAGI. This CDR3 is CASSSFLQGNEKLFF. Written as DNA, the CDR3 is TGTGCCAGCAGTTCTTTTTTACAGGGAAATGAAAAACTGTTTTTT.

This chain links TRBV7-3 with TRBJ2-6; perhaps TRBD2 as D (5 bases). Germline V CDR1 and CDR2: SGHTA, FQGTGA. V dropped 5 bases and J dropped 2 bases, with 16 bases sitting between them. CDR3 size: 17 residues. For the CDR3, the DNA is TGTGCCAGCAGCCCCTCGGACTTCGTAGCTGGGGCCAACGTCCTGACTTTC. It specifies CASSPSDFVAGANVLTF.

The chain uses TRBV25-1 and TRBJ2-7, with TRBD2 as a possible D gene (6 bases). The V and J ends lost 3 bases and 1 base respectively, with 10 bases between them. CDR3 length: 14 amino acids. Germline V CDR1 and CDR2: MGHDK, SYGVNS. CDR3: CASSDFGSSYEQYF. The CDR3 region has the DNA TGTGCCAGCAGTGATTTCGGGAGTTCCTACGAGCAGTACTTC.

The chain uses TRBV19 and TRBJ2-7, with 9 bases fitting TRBD2. Germline CDR1 LNHDA, CDR2 SQIVND (reference sequence). Trimming removed 7 bases from V and 0 bases from J; junction bases left unmatched: 13. The CDR3 loop spans 17 amino acids. CDR3 sequence reads: CASTPWPASGNSYEQYF. The CDR3 DNA reads TGTGCCAGTACCCCATGGCCGGCTAGCGGGAACTCCTACGAGCAGTACTTC.

The chain uses TRBV19 and TRBJ1-1; perhaps TRBD1 as D (5 bases). CDR3 size: 14 residues. The V gene's germline CDR1 is LNHDA and CDR2 SQIVND (reference sequence). With 5 bases removed from V and 1 base from J, the gap between germline ends came to 11 bases. The DNA for the CDR3 is TGTGCCAGTAGTCCCGTCGGGGGGAACACTGAAGCTTTCTTT. As protein: CASSPVGGNTEAFF. The variable domain in full, with the rest retrieved from reference TRBV19 and TRBJ1-1, is DGGITQSPKYLFRKEGQNVTLSCEQNLNHDAMYWYRQDPGQGLRLIYYSQIVNDFQKGDIAEGYSVSREKKESFPLTVTSAQKNPTAFYLCASSPVGGNTEAFFGQGTRLTVV.

V and J are TRBV19 and TRBJ1-1; no clear D. This CDR3 contains 13 residues. Germline V gives CDR1 LNHDA, CDR2 SQIVND (reference sequence). Trimming cost V 5 bases and J 10 bases, with 17 bases left between them. CDR3 DNA: TGTGCCAGTAGTTATTTCGGGGTTGCTGGAGCTTTCTTT. Protein: CASSYFGVAGAFF.

This sequence joins TRBV28 and TRBJ2-3; a weak D match, TRBD1 (7 bases). V was trimmed by 3 bases and J by 0 bases, leaving 10 bases between them. The CDR3 sequence is 15 residues long. Germline lookup yields CDR1 MDHEN and CDR2 SYDVKM. The CDR3 region is CASSFRGTSTDTQYF. In nucleotides, the CDR3 is TGTGCCAGCAGTTTCAGGGGGACTAGCACAGATACGCAGTATTTT.

This chain links TRBV6-5 with TRBJ1-2, with D possibly TRBD1 on 6 matching bases. Trimming took 6 bases from V and 8 from J, leaving 16 bases between them. Germline loops: CDR1 MNHEY, CDR2 SVGAGI. The CDR3 is made up of 13 amino acids. CDR3 bases: TGTGCCAGCAGGCACCCCACAGGGCAGGGCTACACCTTC. Translated, it gives CASRHPTGQGYTF.

The V and J genes are TRBV5-1 and TRBJ1-5; 8 nucleotides align to TRBD1. V lost 5 bases and J lost 4; bases outside the gene matches: 5. CDR1 SGHRS and CDR2 YFSETQ come from the germline V gene. This CDR3 spans 14 amino acids. CDR3 in amino acids: CASRPGGENQPQHF. The CDR3 bases are TGCGCCAGCAGACCAGGGGGCGAAAATCAGCCCCAGCATTTT.

The chain combines TRBV11-2 with TRBJ2-5; no clear D. Germline assignment: CDR1 SGHAT and CDR2 FQNNGV. This CDR3 is 15 amino acids long. V gave up 2 bases and J gave up 1 base, with 11 bases separating them. CDR3 nucleotides: TGTGCCAGCAGCTTACTTGGAGTTGCCCAAGAGACCCAGTACTTC. Its protein is CASSLLGVAQETQYF.

This chain links TRBV21-1 with TRBJ2-6; the tabulated D call, TRBD1, remains unverified against the DNA. TRBV21-1 is listed as a pseudogene. The CDR3 length is 17 residues. In DNA form, the CDR3 reads TGTGCCAGCAGCAAAGGTGACAGAAGAGGTGGGGCCAACGTCCTGACTTTC. Its protein product is CASSKGDRRGGANVLTF.

This rearrangement joins TRBV5-4 to TRBJ2-3; 12 bases line up with TRBD2. The CDR3 is 15 residues long. After removal of 6 bases from V and 6 bases from J, the junction contained 8 bases not matched to a gene. Germline-derived CDR1 and CDR2 are SGHNT and YYREEE (reference sequence). CDR3 DNA sequence: TGTGCCAGCACCATACTAGCGGGGGGACCCGATACGCAGTATTTT. Its protein is CASTILAGGPDTQYF.

V usage is TRBV28 and J usage is TRBJ2-7, with D tentatively TRBD2 (5 bases). V shed 7 bases and J shed 3 bases, with 16 bases lying between them. The CDR3 has 14 amino acids. Per the germline V gene, CDR1 is MDHEN and CDR2 is SYDVKM. The CDR3 DNA reads TGTGCCAGCACCCGCGGGCCAGGTTACTACGAGCAGTACTTC. It encodes CASTRGPGYYEQYF.

CDR3 DNA: TGTGCCAGCAGCCAAAGGGCCATGGCGGGACGGTCTCCCTATACGTATTTT. Its translation is CASSQRAMAGRSPYTYF. The V gene is TRBV14, the J gene TRBJ2-3; D is perhaps TRBD2 (6 bases). Germline assignment: CDR1 SGHDN and CDR2 FVKESK. The CDR3 is made up of 17 amino acids. V lost 2 bases to trimming and J lost 14 bases, with 29 bases between them.

This rearrangement joins TRBV9 to TRBJ1-2; 7 bases are a match to TRBD1. J gave up 4 bases and V 0 bases, and 3 bases lay outside the gene matches. The germline gives CDR1 SGDLS, CDR2 YYNGEE. The CDR3 extends over 14 amino acids. The CDR3 DNA reads as TGTGCCAGCAGCGTAGATCACAGGGGCTATGGCTACACCTTC. This codes for CASSVDHRGYGYTF.

This clone occurred a few times. Other DNA sequences within the sample encode an identical CDR3. V usage is TRBV29-1 and J usage is TRBJ1-1, with D hard to call. With 4 bases removed from V and 0 bases from J, the gap between germline ends came to 6 bases. The germline gives CDR1 SQVTM, CDR2 ANQGSEA. This CDR3 spans 12 amino acids. CDR3 nucleotide sequence: TGCAGCGTTGGACAAATGAACACTGAAGCTTTCTTT. The encoded protein is CSVGQMNTEAFF. Drawing the rest from reference TRBV29-1 and TRBJ1-1, the complete variable domain is SAVISQKPSRDICQRGTSLTIQCQVDSQVTMMFWYRQQPGQSLTLIATANQGSEATYESGFVIDKFPISRPNLTFSTLTVSNMSPEDSSIYLCSVGQMNTEAFFGQGTRLTVV.

This chain links TRBV30 with TRBJ1-1, with 8 bases fitting TRBD1. CDR1 is GTSNPN, CDR2 SVGIG, per germline (reference sequence). The CDR3 extends over 15 amino acids. V lost 2 bases, J lost 0 bases, and 5 bases stayed unmatched. The CDR3 sequence: CAWSSGDRLNTEAFF. The CDR3, as DNA: TGTGCCTGGAGTTCTGGGGACAGGCTGAACACTGAAGCTTTCTTT.

The table lists this clone with a count of one. The CDR3 nucleotides are TGCGCCAGCGGCAACGGGGGGGCCGGGTACAATGAGCAGTTCTTC. Translating it yields CASGNGGAGYNEQFF. The genes are TRBV5-1 and TRBJ2-1; TRBD2 agrees at 8 bases. The CDR3 spans 15 residues. After removal of 7 bases from V and 4 bases from J, the junction contained 10 bases not matched to a gene. In germline, CDR1 is SGHRS, CDR2 YFSETQ.

The V gene is TRBV7-2, the J gene TRBJ2-1, with D possibly being TRBD2 (6 bases). The germline gives CDR1 SGHTA, CDR2 FQGNSA. Deletions cut 5 bases from V and 7 bases from J, with 27 bases between. CDR3 size: 18 residues. CDR3 sequence (DNA): TGTGCCAGCAGCCCGAGTGCGGGTGGCGGGGTGGTATATAATGAGCAGTTCTTC. Translation: CASSPSAGGGVVYNEQFF.

The chain is built from TRBV9 and TRBJ2-2, with 9 bases fitting TRBD1. Germline V gives CDR1 SGDLS, CDR2 YYNGEE. CDR3 length: 16 amino acids. The V gene end was trimmed by 2 bases and the J gene end by 1 base; junction bases not matched to a gene: 3. The CDR3 sequence is CASSVADRGNTGELFF. The CDR3 coding sequence is TGTGCCAGCAGCGTCGCGGACAGGGGGAACACCGGGGAGCTGTTTTTT.

The V and J genes are TRBV27 and TRBJ1-2; tentatively, D is TRBD1 (5 bases). In germline, CDR1 is MNHEY, CDR2 SMNVEV (reference sequence). V was trimmed by 5 bases and J by 4 bases, leaving 20 bases between them. The CDR3 is 16 residues long. Here the CDR3 DNA reads TGTGCCAGCAGTCTAAGCGACCGTGGGGCCTTCTATGGCTACACCTTC. It is translated as CASSLSDRGAFYGYTF.

The chain recombines TRBV28 with TRBJ2-5; 11 bases match TRBD1. Germline V lookup: CDR1 MDHEN, CDR2 SYDVKM. The trim removed 2 bases at V and 4 bases at J, leaving 3 bases unmatched. CDR3 size: 15 residues. CDR3 amino acids: CASSLGGQGVETQYF. The CDR3 DNA reads as TGTGCCAGCAGTTTAGGGGGACAGGGGGTAGAGACCCAGTACTTC.

The chain combines TRBV11-3 with TRBJ1-3; 7 nucleotides align to TRBD1. Trimming cost V 1 base and J 4 bases; bases outside gene matches: 4. CDR1 is SGHNT and CDR2 is YENEEA in the germline V gene. The CDR3 is 15 residues long. The CDR3 region has the DNA TGTGCCAGCAGCTTAGGGGGGACAGCCGGAAACACCATATATTTT. As protein: CASSLGGTAGNTIYF.

The CDR3 here is CASSSGTVALLNYGYTF. Written as DNA, the CDR3 is TGCGCCAGCAGCTCCGGGACAGTCGCCTTATTAAACTATGGCTACACCTTC. V is TRBV5-1 and J is TRBJ1-2; TRBD1 aligns across 7 bases. The CDR3 spans 17 residues. CDR1 is SGHRS, CDR2 YFSETQ, per germline. V lost 3 bases, J lost 2 bases, and 13 bases stayed unmatched.

J is TRBJ2-7 and V is TRBV6-1; D uncertain. Looked up from germline, CDR1 is MNHNS and CDR2 is SASEGT. The ends were cut back, 2 bases at V and 4 bases at J, with 9 bases in the middle. This CDR3 region has 13 residues. The CDR3 sequence is CASSERRQYEQYF. Written as DNA, the CDR3 is TGTGCCAGCAGTGAAAGAAGACAATACGAGCAGTACTTC.

With respect to this clone: The junction does not match germline at one end; this may be a read error. V is TRBV14 and J is TRBJ1-3; perhaps TRBD1 as D (6 bases). This CDR3 spans 11 amino acids. Looked up from germline, CDR1 is SGHDN and CDR2 is FVKESK. The CDR3 region is CASSYGQSIMF. In nucleotides, the CDR3 is TGTGCCAGCAGCTACGGACAGTCCATTATGTTT.

This chain uses TRBV18 with TRBJ1-3; the match to TRBD1 covers 7 bases. Germline assignment: CDR1 KGHSH and CDR2 LQKENI. The CDR3 runs to 15 residues. The junction had 5 bases not matched to a gene; V was cut back by 5 bases and J by 1 base. The CDR3 loop reads CASSADRVSGNTIYF. The CDR3 DNA follows: TGTGCCAGCTCAGCCGACAGGGTATCTGGAAACACCATATATTTT.

In its sample, this clone was seen once. The rearrangement joins TRBV11-3 to TRBJ1-3, with unresolved D. V was trimmed by 5 bases and J by 0 bases, leaving 11 bases between them. The CDR3 runs 15 residues. Looked up from germline, CDR1 is SGHNT and CDR2 is YENEEA. The CDR3 sequence is CASSPPGRSGNTIYF. The CDR3 nucleotides are TGTGCCAGCAGCCCCCCAGGCCGCTCTGGAAACACCATATATTTT.

This clone was observed once. This chain joins TRBV3-1 (or the pseudogene TRBV3-2) and TRBJ1-4, with D perhaps matching TRBD1 (6 bases). Germline CDR1 reads LGHDT; CDR2 reads YNNKEL (reference sequence). The V end lost 4 bases, the J end lost 7 bases, and 19 bases lay between the germline ends. The CDR3 is made up of 16 amino acids. The CDR3 loop is CASSPGQTLLVEKLFF. CDR3 nucleotide sequence: TGTGCCAGCAGCCCCGGACAGACCCTTCTCGTTGAAAAACTGTTTTTT.